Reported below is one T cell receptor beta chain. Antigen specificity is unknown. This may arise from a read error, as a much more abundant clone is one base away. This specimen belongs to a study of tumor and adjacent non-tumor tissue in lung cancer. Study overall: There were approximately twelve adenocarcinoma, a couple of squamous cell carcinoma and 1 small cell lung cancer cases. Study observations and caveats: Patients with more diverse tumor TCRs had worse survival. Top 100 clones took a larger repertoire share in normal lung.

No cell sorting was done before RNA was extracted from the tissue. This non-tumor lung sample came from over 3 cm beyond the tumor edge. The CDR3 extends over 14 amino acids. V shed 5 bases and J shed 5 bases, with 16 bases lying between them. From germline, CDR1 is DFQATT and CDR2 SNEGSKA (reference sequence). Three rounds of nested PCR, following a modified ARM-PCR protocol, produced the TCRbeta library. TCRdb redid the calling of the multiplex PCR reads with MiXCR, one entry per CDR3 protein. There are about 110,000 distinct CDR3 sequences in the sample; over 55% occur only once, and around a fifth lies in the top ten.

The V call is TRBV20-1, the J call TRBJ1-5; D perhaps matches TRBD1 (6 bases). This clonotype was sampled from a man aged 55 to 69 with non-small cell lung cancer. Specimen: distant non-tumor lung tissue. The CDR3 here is CSAQAGHGYQPQHF. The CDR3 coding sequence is TGCAGTGCTCAGGCGGGACATGGTTATCAGCCCCAGCATTTT.